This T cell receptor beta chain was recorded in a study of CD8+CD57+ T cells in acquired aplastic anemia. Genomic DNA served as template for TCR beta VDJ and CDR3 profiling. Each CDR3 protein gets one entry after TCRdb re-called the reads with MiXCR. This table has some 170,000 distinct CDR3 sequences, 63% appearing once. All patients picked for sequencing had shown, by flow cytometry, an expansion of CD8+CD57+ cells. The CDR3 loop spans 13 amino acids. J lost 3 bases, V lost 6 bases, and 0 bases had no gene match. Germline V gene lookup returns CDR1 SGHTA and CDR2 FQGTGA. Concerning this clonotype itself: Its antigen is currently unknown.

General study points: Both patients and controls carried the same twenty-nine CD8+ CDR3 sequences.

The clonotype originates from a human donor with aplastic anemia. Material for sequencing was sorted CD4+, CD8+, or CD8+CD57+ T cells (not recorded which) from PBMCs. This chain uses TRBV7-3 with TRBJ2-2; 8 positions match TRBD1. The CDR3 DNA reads TGTGCCAGCAGGACAGGGGACACCGGGGAGCTGTTTTTT. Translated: CASRTGDTGELFF.